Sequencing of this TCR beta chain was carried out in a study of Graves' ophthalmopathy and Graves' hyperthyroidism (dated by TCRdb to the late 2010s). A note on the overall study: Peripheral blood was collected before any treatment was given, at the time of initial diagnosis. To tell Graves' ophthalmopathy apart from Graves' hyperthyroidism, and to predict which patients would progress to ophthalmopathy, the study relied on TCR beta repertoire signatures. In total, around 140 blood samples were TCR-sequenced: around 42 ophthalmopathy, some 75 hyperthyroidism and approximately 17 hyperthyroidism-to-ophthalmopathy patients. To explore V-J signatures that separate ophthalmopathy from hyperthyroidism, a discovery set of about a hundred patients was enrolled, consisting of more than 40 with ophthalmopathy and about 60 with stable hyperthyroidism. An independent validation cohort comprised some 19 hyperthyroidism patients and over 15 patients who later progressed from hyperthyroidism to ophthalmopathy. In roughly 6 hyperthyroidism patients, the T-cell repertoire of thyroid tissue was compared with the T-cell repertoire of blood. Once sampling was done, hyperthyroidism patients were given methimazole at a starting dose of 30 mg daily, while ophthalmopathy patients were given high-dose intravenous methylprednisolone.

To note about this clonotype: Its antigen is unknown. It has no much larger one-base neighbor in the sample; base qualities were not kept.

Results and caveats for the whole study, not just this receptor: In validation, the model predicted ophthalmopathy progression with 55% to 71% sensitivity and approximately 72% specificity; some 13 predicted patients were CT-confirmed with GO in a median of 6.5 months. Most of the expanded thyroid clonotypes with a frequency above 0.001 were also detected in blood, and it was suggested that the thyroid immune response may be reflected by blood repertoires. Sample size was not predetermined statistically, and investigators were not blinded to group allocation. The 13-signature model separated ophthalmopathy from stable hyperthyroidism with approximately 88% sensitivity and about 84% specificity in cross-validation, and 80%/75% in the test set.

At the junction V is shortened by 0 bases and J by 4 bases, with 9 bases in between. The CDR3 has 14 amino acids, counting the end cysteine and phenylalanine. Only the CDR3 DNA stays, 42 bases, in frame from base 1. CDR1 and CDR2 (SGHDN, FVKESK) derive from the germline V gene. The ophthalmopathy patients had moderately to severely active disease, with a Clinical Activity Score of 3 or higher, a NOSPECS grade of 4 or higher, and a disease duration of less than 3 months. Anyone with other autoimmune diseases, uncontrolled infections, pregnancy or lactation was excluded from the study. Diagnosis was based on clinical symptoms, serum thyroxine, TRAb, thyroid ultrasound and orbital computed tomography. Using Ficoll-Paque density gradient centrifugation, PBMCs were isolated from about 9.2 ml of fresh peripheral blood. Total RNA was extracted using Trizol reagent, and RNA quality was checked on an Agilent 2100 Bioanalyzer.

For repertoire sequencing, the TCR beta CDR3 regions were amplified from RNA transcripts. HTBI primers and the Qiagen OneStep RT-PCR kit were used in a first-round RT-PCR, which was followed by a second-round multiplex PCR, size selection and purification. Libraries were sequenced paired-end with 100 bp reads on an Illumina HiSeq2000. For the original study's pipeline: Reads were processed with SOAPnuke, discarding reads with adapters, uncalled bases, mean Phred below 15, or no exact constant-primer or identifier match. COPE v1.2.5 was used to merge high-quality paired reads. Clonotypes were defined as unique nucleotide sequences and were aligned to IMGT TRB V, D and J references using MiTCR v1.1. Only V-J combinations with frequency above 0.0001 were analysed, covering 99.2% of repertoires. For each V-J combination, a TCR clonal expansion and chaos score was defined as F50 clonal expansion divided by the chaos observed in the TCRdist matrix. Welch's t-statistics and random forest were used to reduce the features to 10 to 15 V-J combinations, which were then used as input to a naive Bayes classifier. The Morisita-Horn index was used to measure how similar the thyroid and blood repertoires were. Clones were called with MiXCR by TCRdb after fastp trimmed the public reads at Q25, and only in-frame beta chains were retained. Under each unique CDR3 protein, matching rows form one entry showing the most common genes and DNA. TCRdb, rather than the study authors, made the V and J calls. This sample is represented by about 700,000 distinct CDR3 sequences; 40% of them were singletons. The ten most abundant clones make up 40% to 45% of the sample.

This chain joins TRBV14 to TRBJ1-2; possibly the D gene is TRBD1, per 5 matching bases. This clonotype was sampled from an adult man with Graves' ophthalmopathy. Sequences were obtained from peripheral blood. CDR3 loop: CASSQEGHSYGYTF. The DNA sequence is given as TGTGCCAGCAGCCAAGAAGGACACTCCTATGGCTACACCTTC.